The sequence of this T cell receptor (beta chain) was determined in a study of technical replicates of blood from several donors. Clones were sequenced by immunoSEQ multiplex PCR, and TCRdb holds only the in-frame ones, with some missing. The table lists around 67,000 clones, roughly 96% of them singletons. This CDR3 comprises 13 residues. The germline gives CDR1 SGHNT, CDR2 YYREEE (reference sequence). Trimming shortened V by 2 bases and J by 7 bases, and 10 bases separated the two germline ends. The chain employs TRBV5-4 and TRBJ1-5; the D gene is possibly TRBD1 (6 bases). The clonotype originates from a human donor in good health. The material sequenced was T cells isolated from PBMCs. CDR3 nucleotide sequence: TGTGCCAGCAGCTTAGATGGGGGCCAGCCCCAGCATTTT. Protein: CASSLDGGQPQHF.